This T cell receptor beta chain is drawn from a study of T cells in Graves' hyperthyroidism and ophthalmopathy. Study-level information: The blood sample was taken at first diagnosis, before treatment began.

Comment on this clonotype: The antigen is not known.

Amplification of TCR beta CDR3 regions used RNA as the template. A set of HTBI primers served as the primers for a first-round RT-PCR of the TCR CDR3. TCRdb re-called the multiplex PCR reads with MiXCR, one entry per CDR3 protein. The repertoire holds hundreds of thousands of distinct CDR3 sequences, approximately 15% seen once, with about 20% in the top ten. Patients aged 18 to 65 with hyperthyroidism were newly diagnosed, with duration under 2 months. J gave up 3 bases and V 1 base, and 9 bases lay outside the gene matches. CDR1 SQVTM and CDR2 ANQGSEA come from the germline V gene. The CDR3 extends over 16 amino acids. General study results and limits: Researchers report that a 13 V-J model separated ophthalmopathy from stable hyperthyroidism. Among clonotypes expanded in thyroid above 0.001, most were also found in blood.

The sample comprised blood. This clonotype was obtained from a woman aged 18-29 years with Graves' hyperthyroidism. The V and J genes are TRBV29-1 and TRBJ2-5; 9 bases match TRBD2. The CDR3 region is CSVEGTRGGGEETQYF. The CDR3 nucleotides are TGCAGCGTTGAAGGGACCCGCGGGGGGGGGGAAGAGACCCAGTACTTC.